Given below is one T cell receptor (beta chain) in context. The CDR3 sequence is 16 residues long. Trimming pared 4 bases from V and 1 base from J, leaving 16 bases between. Germline assignment: CDR1 MGHRA and CDR2 YSYEKL. This sample is drawn from a study of PD-1 blockade in mismatch repair-deficient tumors. Study at large: Patients had approximately 11 mismatch repair-deficient cancer types and were previously treated and progressing.

The data were produced by immunoSEQ multiplex PCR, yet TCRdb's version contains in-frame clones alone and is incomplete. In the table there are about 63,000 clones, about nine tenths of which are singletons. TCR sequencing covered a few patients who responded to pembrolizumab. Sequences were derived from peripheral blood, sampled 52 weeks after starting pembrolizumab. The V and J genes are TRBV4-1 and TRBJ2-5, with a weak D call TRBD1 (6 bases). This receptor was obtained from an adult with mismatch repair-deficient cancer. The CDR3 here is CASSLGWGPTQETQYF. CDR3 nucleotides: TGCGCCAGCAGCCTTGGATGGGGGCCCACCCAAGAGACCCAGTACTTC.